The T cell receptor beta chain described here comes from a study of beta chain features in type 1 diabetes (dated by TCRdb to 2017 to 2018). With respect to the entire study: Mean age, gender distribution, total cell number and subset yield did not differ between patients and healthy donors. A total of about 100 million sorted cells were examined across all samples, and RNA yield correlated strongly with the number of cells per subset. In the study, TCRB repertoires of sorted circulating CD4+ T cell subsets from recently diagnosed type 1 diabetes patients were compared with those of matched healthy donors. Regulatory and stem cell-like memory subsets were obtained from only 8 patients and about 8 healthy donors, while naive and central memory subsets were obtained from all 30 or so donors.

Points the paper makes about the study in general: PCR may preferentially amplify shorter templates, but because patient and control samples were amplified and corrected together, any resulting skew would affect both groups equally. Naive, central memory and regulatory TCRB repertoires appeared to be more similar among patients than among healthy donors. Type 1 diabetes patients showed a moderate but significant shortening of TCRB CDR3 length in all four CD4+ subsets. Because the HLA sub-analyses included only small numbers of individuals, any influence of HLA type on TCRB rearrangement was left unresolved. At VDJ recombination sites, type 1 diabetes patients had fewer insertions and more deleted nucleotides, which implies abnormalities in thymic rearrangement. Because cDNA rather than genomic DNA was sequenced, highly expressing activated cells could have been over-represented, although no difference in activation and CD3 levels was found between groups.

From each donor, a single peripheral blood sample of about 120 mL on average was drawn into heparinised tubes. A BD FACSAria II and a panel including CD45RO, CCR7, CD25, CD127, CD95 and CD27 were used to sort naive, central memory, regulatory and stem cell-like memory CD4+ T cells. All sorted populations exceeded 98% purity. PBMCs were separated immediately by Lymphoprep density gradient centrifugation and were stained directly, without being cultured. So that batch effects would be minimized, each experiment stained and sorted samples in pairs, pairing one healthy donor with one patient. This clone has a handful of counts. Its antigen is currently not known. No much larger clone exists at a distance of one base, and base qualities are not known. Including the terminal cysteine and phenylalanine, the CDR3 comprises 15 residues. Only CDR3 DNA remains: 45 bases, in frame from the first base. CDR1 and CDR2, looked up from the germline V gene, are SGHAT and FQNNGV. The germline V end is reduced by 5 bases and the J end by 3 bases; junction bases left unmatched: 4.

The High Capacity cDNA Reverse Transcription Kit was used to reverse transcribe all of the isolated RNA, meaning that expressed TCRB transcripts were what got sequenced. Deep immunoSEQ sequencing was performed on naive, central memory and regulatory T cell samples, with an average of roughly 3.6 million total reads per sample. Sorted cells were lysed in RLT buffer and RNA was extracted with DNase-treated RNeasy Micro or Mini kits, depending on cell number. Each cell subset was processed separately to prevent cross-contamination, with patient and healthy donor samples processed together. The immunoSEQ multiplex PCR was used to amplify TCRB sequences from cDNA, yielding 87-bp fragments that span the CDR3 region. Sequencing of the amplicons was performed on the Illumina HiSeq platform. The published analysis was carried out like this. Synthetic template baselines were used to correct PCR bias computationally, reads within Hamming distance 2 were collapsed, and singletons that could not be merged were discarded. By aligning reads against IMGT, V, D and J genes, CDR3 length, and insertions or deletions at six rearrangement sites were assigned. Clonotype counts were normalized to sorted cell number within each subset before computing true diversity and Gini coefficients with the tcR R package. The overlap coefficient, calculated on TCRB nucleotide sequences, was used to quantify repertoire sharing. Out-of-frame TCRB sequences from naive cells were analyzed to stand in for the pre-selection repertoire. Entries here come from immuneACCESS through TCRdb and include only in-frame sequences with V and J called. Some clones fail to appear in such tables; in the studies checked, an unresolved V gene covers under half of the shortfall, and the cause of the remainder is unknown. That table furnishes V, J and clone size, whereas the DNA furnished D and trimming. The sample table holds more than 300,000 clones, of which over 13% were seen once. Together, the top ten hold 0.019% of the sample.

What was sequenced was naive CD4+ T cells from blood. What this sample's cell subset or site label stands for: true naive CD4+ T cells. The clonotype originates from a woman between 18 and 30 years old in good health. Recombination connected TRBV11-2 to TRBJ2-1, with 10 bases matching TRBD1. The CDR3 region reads CASSSGQGVYNEQFF. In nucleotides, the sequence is TGTGCCAGCAGCAGCGGACAGGGGGTCTACAATGAGCAGTTCTTC.